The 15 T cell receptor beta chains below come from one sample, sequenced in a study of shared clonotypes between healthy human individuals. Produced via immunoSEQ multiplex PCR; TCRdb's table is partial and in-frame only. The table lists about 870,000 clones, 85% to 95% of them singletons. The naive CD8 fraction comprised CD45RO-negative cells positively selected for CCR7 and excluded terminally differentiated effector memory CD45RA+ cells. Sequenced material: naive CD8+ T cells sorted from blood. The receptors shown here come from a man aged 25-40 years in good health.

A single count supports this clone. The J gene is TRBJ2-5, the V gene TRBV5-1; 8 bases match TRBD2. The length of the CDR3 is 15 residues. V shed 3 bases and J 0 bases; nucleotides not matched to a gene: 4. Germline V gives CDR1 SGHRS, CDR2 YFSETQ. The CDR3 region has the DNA TGCGCCAGCAGCTCCACTAGCGGCCACCAAGAGACCCAGTACTTC. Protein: CASSSTSGHQETQYF.

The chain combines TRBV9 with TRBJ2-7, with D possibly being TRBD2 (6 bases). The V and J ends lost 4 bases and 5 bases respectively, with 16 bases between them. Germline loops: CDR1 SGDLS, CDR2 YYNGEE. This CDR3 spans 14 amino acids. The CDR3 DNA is TGTGCCAGCAGCTCAGTGGAGGGTCCGGACGAGCAGTACTTC. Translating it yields CASSSVEGPDEQYF.

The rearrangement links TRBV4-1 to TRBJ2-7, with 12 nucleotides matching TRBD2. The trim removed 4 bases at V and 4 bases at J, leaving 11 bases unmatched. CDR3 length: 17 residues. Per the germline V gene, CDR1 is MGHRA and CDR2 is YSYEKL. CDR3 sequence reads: CASSLKAGTSGRYEQYF. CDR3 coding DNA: TGCGCCAGCAGCCTTAAGGCAGGGACTAGCGGGCGGTACGAGCAGTACTTC.

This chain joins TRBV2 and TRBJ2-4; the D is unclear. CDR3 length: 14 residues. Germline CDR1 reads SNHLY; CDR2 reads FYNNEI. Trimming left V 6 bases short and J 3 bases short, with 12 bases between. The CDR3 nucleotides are TGTGCCAGCAGGGAGACGAGTGGCAAAAACATTCAGTACTTC. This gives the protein CASRETSGKNIQYF.

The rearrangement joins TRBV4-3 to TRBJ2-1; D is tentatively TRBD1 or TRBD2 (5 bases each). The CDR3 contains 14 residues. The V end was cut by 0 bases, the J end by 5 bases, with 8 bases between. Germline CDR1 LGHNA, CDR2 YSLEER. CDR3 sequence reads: CASSQDLGDNEQFF. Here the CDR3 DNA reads TGCGCCAGCAGCCAAGATTTGGGGGACAATGAGCAGTTCTTC.

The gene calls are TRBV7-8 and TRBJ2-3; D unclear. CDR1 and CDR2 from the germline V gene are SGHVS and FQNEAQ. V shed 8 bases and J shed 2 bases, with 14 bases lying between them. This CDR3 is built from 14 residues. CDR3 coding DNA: TGTGCCAGCTCACCCGCCGTAAACACAGATACGCAGTATTTT. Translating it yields CASSPAVNTDTQYF.

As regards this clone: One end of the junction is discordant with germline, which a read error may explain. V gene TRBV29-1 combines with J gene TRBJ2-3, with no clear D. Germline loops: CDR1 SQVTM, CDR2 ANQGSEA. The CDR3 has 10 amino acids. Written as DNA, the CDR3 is TGCAGCGTTGATGGAAATCCGGACCATTTT. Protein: CSVDGNPDHF.

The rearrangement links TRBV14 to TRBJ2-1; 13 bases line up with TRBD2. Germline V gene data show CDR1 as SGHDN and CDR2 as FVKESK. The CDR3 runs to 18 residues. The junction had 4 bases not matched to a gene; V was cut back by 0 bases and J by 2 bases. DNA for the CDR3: TGTGCCAGCAGCCAAGATTTCGGACTAGCGGGGGCCTACAATGAGCAGTTCTTC. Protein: CASSQDFGLAGAYNEQFF.

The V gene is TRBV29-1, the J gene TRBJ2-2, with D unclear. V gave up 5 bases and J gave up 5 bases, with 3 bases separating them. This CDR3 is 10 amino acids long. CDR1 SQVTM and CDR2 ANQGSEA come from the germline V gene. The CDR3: CSVKTGELFF. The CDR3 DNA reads TGCAGCGTTAAGACCGGGGAGCTGTTTTTT.

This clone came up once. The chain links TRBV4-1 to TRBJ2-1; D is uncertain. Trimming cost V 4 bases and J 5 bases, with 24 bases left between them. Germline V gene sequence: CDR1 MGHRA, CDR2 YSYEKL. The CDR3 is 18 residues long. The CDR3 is CASSPTELANPPHNEQFF. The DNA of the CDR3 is TGCGCCAGCAGCCCAACCGAATTAGCCAATCCCCCCCACAATGAGCAGTTCTTC.

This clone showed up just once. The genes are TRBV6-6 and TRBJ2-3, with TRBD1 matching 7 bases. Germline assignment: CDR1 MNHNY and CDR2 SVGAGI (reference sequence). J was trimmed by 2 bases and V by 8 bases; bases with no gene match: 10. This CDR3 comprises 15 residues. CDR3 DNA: TGTGCCAGCCGGGACAGACAGGTTCCCACAGATACGCAGTATTTT. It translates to CASRDRQVPTDTQYF.

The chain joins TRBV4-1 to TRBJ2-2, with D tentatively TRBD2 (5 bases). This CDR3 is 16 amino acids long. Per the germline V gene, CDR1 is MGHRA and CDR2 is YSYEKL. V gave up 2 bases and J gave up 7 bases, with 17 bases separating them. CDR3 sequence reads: CASSQSSALGGGELFF. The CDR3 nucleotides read TGCGCCAGCAGCCAATCTTCGGCACTAGGTGGCGGGGAGCTGTTTTTT.

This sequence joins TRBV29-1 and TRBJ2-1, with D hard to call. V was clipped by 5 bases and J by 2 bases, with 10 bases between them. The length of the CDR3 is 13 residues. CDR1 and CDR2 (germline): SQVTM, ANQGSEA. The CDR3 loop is CSVLTPTYNEQFF. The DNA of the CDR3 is TGCAGCGTTCTTACACCTACCTACAATGAGCAGTTCTTC.

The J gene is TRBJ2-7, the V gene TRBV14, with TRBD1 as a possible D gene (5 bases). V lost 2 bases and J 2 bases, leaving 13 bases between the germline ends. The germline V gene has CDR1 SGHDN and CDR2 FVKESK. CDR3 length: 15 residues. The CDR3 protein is CASSQTRDFPYEQYF. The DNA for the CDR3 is TGTGCCAGCAGCCAAACCAGGGATTTTCCCTACGAGCAGTACTTC.

The CDR3: CATFEGDIAYEQYF. DNA of the CDR3: TGTGCCACCTTCGAGGGGGATATAGCCTACGAGCAGTACTTC. V usage is TRBV10-3 and J usage is TRBJ2-7; D may be TRBD1 (6 bases). Per the germline V gene, CDR1 is ENHRY and CDR2 is SYGVKD. The CDR3 covers 14 residues. V was clipped by 10 bases and J by 2 bases, with 18 bases between them.